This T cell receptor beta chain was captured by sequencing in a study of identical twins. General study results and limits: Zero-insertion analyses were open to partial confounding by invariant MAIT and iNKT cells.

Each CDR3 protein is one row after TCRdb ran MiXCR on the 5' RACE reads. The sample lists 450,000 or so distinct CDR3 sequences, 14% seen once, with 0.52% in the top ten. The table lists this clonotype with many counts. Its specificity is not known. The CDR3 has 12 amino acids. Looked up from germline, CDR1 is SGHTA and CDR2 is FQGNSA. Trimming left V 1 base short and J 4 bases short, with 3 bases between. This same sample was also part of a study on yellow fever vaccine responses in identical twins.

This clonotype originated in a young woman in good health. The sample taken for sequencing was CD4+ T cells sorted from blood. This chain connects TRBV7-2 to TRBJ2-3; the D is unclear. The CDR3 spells CASSLDADTQYF. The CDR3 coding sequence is TGTGCCAGCAGCTTAGACGCAGATACGCAGTATTTT.